The 5 T cell receptor beta chains below all came from one sample that was sequenced in a study of T-cell reconstitution after alpha-beta-depleted transplantation in children. As it was prepared, the TCRbeta library received unique molecular identifiers. TCRdb analysed the PCR reads with MiXCR anew, one entry per CDR3 protein. The profile shows hundreds of thousands of distinct CDR3 sequences, approximately 10% of them singletons. The sample consisted of PBMCs from the stem cell graft donor, taken from the stem cell graft. These receptors came from a human donor who donated a stem cell graft to a child with acute myeloid leukemia.

This clonotype was seen a few times. The chain uses TRBV7-2 and TRBJ1-4; possible D gene TRBD1, 5 bases. Germline CDR1 and CDR2: SGHTA and FQGNSA. The length of the CDR3 is 15 residues. Between the trimmed V and J ends, which lost 5 bases and 6 bases, there was a span of 16 bases. The CDR3 region has the DNA TGTGCCAGCAGCCTCCAGACAGCGTGGGATGAAAAACTGTTTTTT. Translation gives CASSLQTAWDEKLFF.

V and J are TRBV7-9 and TRBJ1-4, with D perhaps TRBD1 (5 bases). CDR3 length: 14 residues. Germline-derived CDR1 and CDR2 are SEHNR and FQNEAQ (reference sequence). V dropped 0 bases and J dropped 12 bases, with 14 bases sitting between them. CDR3 region: CASSLAPGGRELFF. The CDR3, as DNA: TGTGCCAGCAGCTTAGCCCCGGGGGGACGGGAACTGTTTTTT.

This clonotype was found a few times. V is TRBV4-2 and J is TRBJ2-5; D is perhaps TRBD2 (7 bases). Germline values: CDR1 LGHNA, CDR2 YNFKEQ. V was cut by 1 base and J by 5 bases, with 20 bases left in between. This CDR3 is built from 17 residues. The CDR3 here is CASSQGGGLWVQETQYF. CDR3 nucleotides: TGTGCCAGCAGCCAAGGGGGGGGGCTATGGGTTCAGGAGACCCAGTACTTC.

This clonotype was seen many times. The V gene is TRBV28, the J gene TRBJ2-7, with D maybe TRBD2 (5 bases). Germline-derived CDR1 and CDR2 are MDHEN and SYDVKM. The CDR3 runs to 16 residues. The V and J ends lost 1 base and 2 bases respectively, with 15 bases between them. The chain's CDR3 is CASSLYGLAITYEQYF. CDR3 bases: TGTGCCAGCAGTTTATACGGACTGGCGATTACCTACGAGCAGTACTTC.

Only one count was recorded for this clonotype. This chain links TRBV12-3 or TRBV12-4 with TRBJ2-7, with D possibly TRBD2 on 5 matching bases. The CDR3 spans 12 residues. The V end lost 5 bases, the J end lost 6 bases, and 11 bases lay between the germline ends. The CDR3 loop is CASSERRCEQYF. DNA for the CDR3: TGTGCCAGCAGTGAAAGGAGGTGCGAGCAGTACTTC.